A single sample gave rise to the 3 T cell receptor beta chains below, sequenced in a study of blood T cells in healthy people across ages. A J-beta primer mix and a sample-barcoded 5' primer were used in a second PCR of roughly 6 to 12 cycles. TCRdb fed the 5' RACE reads into MiXCR, producing one record per CDR3 protein. The data contain some 800,000 distinct CDR3 sequences, 40% to 50% of them seen just once; the ten biggest clones take up roughly 19%. The sequencing input was blood. The receptor source for this set is a man in his fifties or sixties in good health.

This clonotype was seen more than once but under ten times. CDR3 residues: CASSTSGTGHTGANVLTF. CDR3 DNA sequence: TGTGCCAGCAGTACTTCCGGGACAGGGCATACTGGGGCCAACGTCCTGACTTTC. The genes are TRBV6-2 or TRBV6-3 and TRBJ2-6, with 9 bases matching TRBD1. The CDR3 totals 18 residues. Trimming cost V 5 bases and J 2 bases; bases outside gene matches: 10. CDR1 is MNHEY, CDR2 SVGEGT, per germline.

This clonotype was seen a few times. The J gene is TRBJ2-5, the V gene TRBV7-9; a weak D match, TRBD2 (5 bases). There are 14 residues in the CDR3. Looked up from germline, CDR1 is SEHNR and CDR2 is FQNEAQ (reference sequence). Trimming stripped 5 bases from V and 5 bases from J, with 15 bases between. The CDR3 DNA follows: TGTGCCAGCAGCGCCATTCTAGCTCCGGAGACCCAGTACTTC. Translated: CASSAILAPETQYF. The full variable domain, rest sourced from reference TRBV7-9 and TRBJ2-5, is DTGVSQNPRHKITKRGQNVTFRCDPISEHNRLYWYRQTLGQGPEFLTYFQNEAQLEKSRLLSDRFSAERPKGSFSTLEIQRTEQGDSAMYLCASSAILAPETQYFGPGTRLLVL.

The sample holds a few counts of this clonotype. The chain employs TRBV12-3 or TRBV12-4 and TRBJ1-5; weak D call: TRBD1 (5 bases). CDR3 length: 13 residues. V lost 7 bases and J lost 4, with 11 bases in between. CDR3 amino acids: CASTRQKNQPQHF. CDR3 bases: TGTGCCAGCACCCGACAGAAGAATCAGCCCCAGCATTTT.